The 25 T cell receptor beta chains below come from one sample, sequenced in a study of tumor-infiltrating lymphocytes in glioblastoma multiforme. Three nested ARM-PCR rounds with V-beta and C-beta primers built TCRB libraries. TCRdb called the multiplex PCR reads again in MiXCR, with one record for every CDR3 protein. Of 20,000 or so distinct CDR3 sequences listed, roughly 64% are singletons. The sequenced sample was peripheral blood. The receptors originated from a male donor with glioblastoma.

The chain couples TRBV11-2 to TRBJ2-5; 9 bases fit TRBD1. With V trimmed by 8 bases and J by 5 bases, 15 bases remained unmatched. The CDR3 is 16 residues long. The germline V gene encodes CDR1 SGHAT and CDR2 FQNNGV. The CDR3 DNA sequence: TGTGCCAGCTTAGGTTGGGACAGGGTTTCCGAGGAGACCCAGTACTTC. Translating gives CASLGWDRVSEETQYF.

As for this clonotype: The germline gene is not matched at one end of the junction; a read error may be the cause. The V gene is TRBV11-2, the J gene TRBJ2-1; D not certain. Germline values: CDR1 SGHAT, CDR2 FQNNGV. CDR3 size: 12 residues. CDR3 in DNA: TGCGCCAGCAGCTTAGGTTACAGTAAGCAGTTCTTC. It translates to CASSLGYSKQFF. Drawing the rest from reference TRBV11-2 and TRBJ2-1, the complete variable domain is EAGVAQSPRYKIIEKRQSVAFWCNPISGHATLYWYQQILGQGPKLLIQFQNNGVVDDSQLPKDRFSAERLKGVDSTLKIQPAKLEDSAVYLCASSLGYSKQFFGPGTRLTVL.

This chain joins TRBV20-1 and TRBJ2-2; D is unclear. This CDR3 spans 15 amino acids. Germline CDR1 and CDR2: DFQATT and SNEGSKA (reference sequence). With 1 base removed from V and 0 bases from J, the gap between germline ends came to 9 bases. This CDR3 reads CSARGNGPNTGELFF. Written as DNA, the CDR3 is TGCAGTGCTAGAGGCAACGGACCGAACACCGGGGAGCTGTTTTTT.

The rearrangement links TRBV12-3 or TRBV12-4 to TRBJ2-5; TRBD1 matches 7 bases. The CDR3 covers 16 residues. Trimming cost V 6 bases and J 2 bases; bases outside gene matches: 12. For the CDR3, the DNA is TGTGCCAGCAGCCCACCCGGTCGACAGGGACAAGAGACCCAGTACTTC. Residues: CASSPPGRQGQETQYF.

Of note for this clonotype: The junction departs from germline at one end; a sequencing error may be responsible. J is TRBJ2-7 and V is TRBV6-5; tentatively, D is TRBD2 (7 bases). CDR3 length: 16 amino acids. Germline CDR1 is MNHEY and CDR2 is SVGAGI. Written as DNA, the CDR3 is TGTGCCAGCAGAACCCCGAGGCTGGCAGGGGACTACGAGAAGTACTTC. Its translation is CASRTPRLAGDYEKYF.

Concerning this clonotype: The junction does not match germline at one end; this may be a read error. The chain has TRBV6-1 and TRBJ2-3; D not resolved. The germline gives CDR1 MNHNS, CDR2 SASEGT. This CDR3 region has 12 residues. CDR3 DNA: TGCGCCATCAGCCTCTTCACAGATACGCAGTATTTT. It is translated as CAISLFTDTQYF.

As concerns this clonotype: The junction departs from the called germline gene at one end, perhaps through a read error. The J gene is TRBJ2-3, the V gene TRBV11-2; no reliable D call. In germline, CDR1 is SGHAT, CDR2 FQNNGV. CDR3 size: 14 residues. CDR3 coding DNA: TGTGCCGGCAGCTTAATACAAATAACAGATACGAAGTATTTT. Amino acids: CAGSLIQITDTKYF.

The chain employs TRBV29-1 and TRBJ1-2; 10 bases map to TRBD1. The CDR3 consists of 14 residues. With V trimmed by 4 bases and J by 5 bases, 7 bases remained unmatched. The germline CDR1 and CDR2 sequences are SQVTM and ANQGSEA. The CDR3, as DNA: TGCAGCGTTGGCCCGGGACAGGGGAGGTATGGCTACACCTTC. Translated: CSVGPGQGRYGYTF.

In its sample, this clonotype was seen once. V usage is TRBV6-1 and J usage is TRBJ2-3, with no clear D. CDR1 and CDR2 from the germline V gene are MNHNS and SASEGT. This CDR3 is 13 amino acids long. Deletions cut 8 bases from V and 1 base from J, with 10 bases between. The CDR3 bases are TGTGCCAGCTGGGGAATTCGCACAGATACGCAGTATTTT. Its translation is CASWGIRTDTQYF.

The CDR3 spells CASSLDSEAGTRGEQYF. The CDR3, as DNA: TGTGCCAGCAGCTTAGATTCGGAAGCAGGGACTAGAGGCGAGCAGTACTTC. V usage is TRBV11-2 and J usage is TRBJ2-7, with 8 bases aligning to TRBD2. The CDR3 runs 17 residues. Germline assignment: CDR1 SGHAT and CDR2 FQNNGV. The V gene end was trimmed by 0 bases and the J gene end by 6 bases; junction bases not matched to a gene: 13.

For this clonotype: This may be a read error, as it is one base from a much larger clone. This chain connects TRBV30 to TRBJ2-7; possibly TRBD1 or TRBD2 for D (6 bases each). This CDR3 spans 15 amino acids. Germline lookup yields CDR1 GTSNPN and CDR2 SVGIG (reference sequence). The CDR3 region is CTWSPPGAATYEQYF. CDR3 in DNA: TGTACCTGGTCACCCCCGGGGGCGGCCACCTACGAGCAGTACTTC.

The chain recombines TRBV11-1 with TRBJ1-6; no reliable D call. CDR3 length equals 13 residues. The germline V and J ends were trimmed by 3 bases and 10 bases, with 10 bases remaining between them. CDR1 is SGHAT and CDR2 is FQDESV in the germline V gene (reference sequence). The CDR3 nucleotides read TGTGCCAGCAGCTTGGAACTCTTGTCACCCCTCCACTTT. Amino acids: CASSLELLSPLHF.

This clonotype has just one count. The rearrangement uses TRBV12-3 or TRBV12-4 and TRBJ1-1; 7 positions agree with TRBD1. Trimming cost V 3 bases and J 3 bases; bases outside gene matches: 4. The CDR3 is 14 amino acids. CDR3 region: CASSLAGGDTEAFF. For the CDR3, the DNA is TGTGCCAGCAGTTTGGCAGGGGGGGACACTGAAGCTTTCTTT.

The J gene is TRBJ2-2, the V gene TRBV4-2; the match to TRBD2 covers 10 bases. Germline CDR1 LGHNA, CDR2 YNFKEQ. The CDR3 is 18 residues long. The V segment lost 1 base and the J segment 0 bases; nucleotides outside the gene matches: 5. The CDR3 region is CASSQVGTSASNTGELFF. The CDR3 DNA reads TGTGCCAGCAGCCAAGTAGGGACTAGCGCTTCGAACACCGGGGAGCTGTTTTTT.

This clonotype has a handful of counts. The chain has TRBV5-1 and TRBJ2-5; TRBD1 agrees at 8 bases. This CDR3 spans 15 amino acids. CDR1 is SGHRS and CDR2 is YFSETQ in the germline V gene. Trimming cost V 4 bases and J 5 bases; bases outside gene matches: 10. CDR3 loop: CASSEDRGVGETQYF. The CDR3 DNA sequence: TGCGCCAGCAGCGAAGACAGGGGCGTAGGGGAGACCCAGTACTTC.

The chain has TRBV7-6 and TRBJ2-5; tentative D call: TRBD2 (6 bases). The CDR3 has 14 residues. V gave up 7 bases and J gave up 5 bases, with 17 bases separating them. Germline CDR1 and CDR2: SGHVS and FNYEAQ. As DNA, the CDR3 is TGTGCCAGCATCTCGGGGACTCTTAGGGAGACCCAGTACTTC. Encoded protein: CASISGTLRETQYF.

The V call is TRBV6-2 or TRBV6-3, the J call TRBJ2-7; no firm D call. Per germline, CDR1 MNHEY and CDR2 SVGEGT. V gave up 6 bases and J gave up 1 base, with 7 bases separating them. This CDR3 is 12 amino acids long. Written as DNA, the CDR3 is TGTGCCAGCAGCACTCAATCCTACGAGCAGTACTTC. Translating it yields CASSTQSYEQYF.

Note on this clonotype: At one end, the junction sequence differs from germline, possibly due to a read error. The chain combines TRBV6-5 with TRBJ1-1, with unresolved D. The V gene's germline CDR1 is MNHEY and CDR2 SVGAGI. The CDR3 contains 12 residues. Written as DNA, the CDR3 is TGTGCCAGCAGTCGACCGAACATTGAAGCTTTCTTT. It translates to CASSRPNIEAFF.

Remarks on this clonotype: Without the conserved terminal phenylalanine or tryptophan, this CDR3 likely stems from a read error. The CDR3, as DNA: TGTGCCAGTAGCCAAGGCGTCGGCTATGGCTACACCCTC. Protein sequence: CASSQGVGYGYTL. The chain joins TRBV4-2 to TRBJ1-2; D is unclear. Per germline, CDR1 LGHNA and CDR2 YNFKEQ. The CDR3 length is 13 residues.

As regards this clonotype: Without the conserved terminal phenylalanine or tryptophan, this CDR3 likely stems from a read error. The CDR3 sequence is CSVHAITGNEQFS. CDR3 coding DNA: TGCAGCGTTCACGCAATTACTGGTAATGAGCAGTTCTCC. This chain links TRBV29-1 with TRBJ2-1; D gene unclear. The CDR3 contains 13 residues. Trimming pared 5 bases from V and 7 bases from J, leaving 15 bases between. CDR1 SQVTM and CDR2 ANQGSEA come from the germline V gene.

V is TRBV11-2 and J is TRBJ1-1; unclear D gene. The CDR3 totals 15 residues. Germline CDR1 is SGHAT and CDR2 is FQNNGV. CDR3 coding DNA: TGTGTCAGTAGCTTCTCGGTCGGCCCGAACACTGAAGCTTTCTTT. It specifies CVSSFSVGPNTEAFF.

Remarks on this clonotype: This clone may be a read error of a much larger clone one base away. The chain joins TRBV5-1 to TRBJ2-3; TRBD2 might be the D (6 bases). The CDR3 is made up of 14 amino acids. The germline V and J ends were trimmed by 3 bases and 2 bases, with 10 bases remaining between them. Germline values: CDR1 SGHRS, CDR2 YFSETQ. CDR3 amino acids: CASSSSDYTDTQYF. Here the CDR3 DNA reads TGCGCCAGCAGCTCTTCGGACTACACAGATACGCAGTATTTT.

About this clonotype: The conserved final phenylalanine or tryptophan is absent from the CDR3, which likely points to a read error. The chain couples TRBV12-3 or TRBV12-4 to TRBJ2-2; 7 nucleotides agree with TRBD1. This CDR3 has 14 amino acids. V was pared by 6 bases and J by 5 bases, with 6 bases of the junction left unmatched. The CDR3 nucleotides read TGTGCCAGCAGAAAGGGACAGCGGACCGGGGAGCTGTTTCTT. This gives the protein CASRKGQRTGELFL.

On this clonotype itself: Given the absence of the conserved phenylalanine or tryptophan at the CDR3 end, a read error is likely. The rearrangement uses TRBV11-1 and TRBJ1-6, with no clear D. The CDR3 spans 13 residues. CDR1 SGHAT and CDR2 FQDESV come from the germline V gene (reference sequence). V was trimmed by 5 bases and J by 14 bases, leaving 16 bases between them. Here the CDR3 reads CASSIQVSSSLHL. In nucleotides, the CDR3 is TGTGCCAGCAGCATACAAGTCTCGTCATCCCTCCACCTT.

Comments on this clonotype: The junction and the germline gene differ at one end; a read error may be behind it. The chain combines TRBV28 with TRBJ2-3, with 8 positions matching TRBD2. The CDR3 runs to 16 residues. Per germline, CDR1 MDHEN and CDR2 SYDVKM. The CDR3 region has the DNA TGTGCCAGCAGTGGCAACCGAGCGGGAGATGAAGATACGCGGTATTTT. It is translated as CASSGNRAGDEDTRYF.